This is a list of T cell receptor beta chains from one sample in a study of cytomegalovirus exposure and HLA in healthy donors. The protocol was immunoSEQ multiplex PCR, while the TCRdb copy is restricted to in-frame clones and leaves out a portion. Of more than 140,000 clones detected, 75% appear once; the ten largest clones hold 3% to 3.5%. Material for sequencing was PBMCs. Receptor source: a man in his forties in good health and CMV-seronegative. CDR3s include the opening cysteine and the closing phenylalanine or tryptophan. The D gene is left open where the match is weak. The size entry is marked missing in some rows and otherwise reads once, few, many or a size class.

D gene,V gene,J gene,clone size,CDR3 protein,CDR3 DNA
NA,TRBV7-9,TRBJ1-3,NA,CASSLTTANTIYF,TGTGCCAGCAGCTTGACGACAGCAAACACCATATATTTT
TRBD1,TRBV6-5,TRBJ1-2,few,CASSKPGQGRHGYTF,TGTGCCAGCAGCAAACCGGGACAGGGTAGGCATGGCTACACCTTC
NA,TRBV19,TRBJ1-1,NA,CASSMGGNTEAFF,TGTGCCAGTAGCATGGGGGGGAATACTGAAGCTTTCTTT
TRBD2,TRBV15,TRBJ2-5,NA,CATRAAGKETQYF,TGTGCCACCAGGGCAGCGGGGAAAGAGACCCAGTACTTC
TRBD2,TRBV11-2,TRBJ2-4,NA,CASRGQLAGIGAKNIQYF,TGTGCCAGCAGGGGGCAACTAGCGGGCATTGGGGCCAAAAACATTCAGTACTTC
NA,TRBV5-4,TRBJ2-5,few,CASSLSDFQETQYF,TGTGCCAGCAGCTTGTCGGACTTTCAAGAGACCCAGTACTTC
NA,TRBV30,TRBJ1-3,NA,CAWTSSGNTIYF,TGTGCCTGGACGAGCTCTGGAAACACCATATATTTT
NA,TRBV28,TRBJ1-5,NA,CASSRGDGQPQHF,TGTGCCAGCAGTCGAGGCGACGGTCAGCCCCAGCATTTT
NA,TRBV7-9,TRBJ2-1,few,CASDFLGGADNEQFF,TGTGCCAGCGATTTTTTAGGCGGGGCCGACAATGAGCAGTTCTTC
NA,TRBV11-2,TRBJ1-5,NA,CASSTLGGDGEPQHF,TGTGCCAGCAGCACCCTCGGGGGGGATGGGGAGCCCCAGCATTTT
NA,TRBV9,TRBJ2-1,NA,CASSYPSDSGPKFF,TGTGCCAGCAGCTACCCATCGGACTCTGGACCAAAGTTCTTC
TRBD2,TRBV14,TRBJ2-7,once,CASSQLTSGGYEQYF,TGTGCCAGCAGCCAACTGACTAGCGGGGGTTACGAGCAGTACTTC
NA,TRBV7-9,TRBJ1-2,NA,CASSLVREGYTF,TGTGCCAGCAGCTTAGTGAGAGAGGGCTACACCTTC
NA,TRBV6-5,TRBJ2-3,NA,CASSSPGVAKADTQYF,TGTGCCAGCAGTTCCCCGGGGGTAGCTAAGGCAGATACGCAGTATTTT
NA,TRBV10-1,TRBJ2-3,NA,CASSEKWGGDTQYF,TGCGCCAGCAGTGAGAAGTGGGGAGGAGATACGCAGTATTTT
NA,TRBV5-1,TRBJ1-1,NA,CASSDQGENTEAFF,TGCGCCAGCAGCGACCAAGGGGAGAACACTGAAGCTTTCTTT
TRBD1,TRBV4-2,TRBJ1-3,NA,CASSQGLDRAGNTIYF,TGTGCCAGCAGCCAAGGACTAGACAGGGCTGGAAACACCATATATTTT
NA,TRBV5-1,TRBJ1-1,NA,CASSLVTVTNSEAFF,TGCGCCAGCAGCTTGGTGACAGTAACGAACTCTGAAGCTTTCTTT
TRBD1,TRBV6-5,TRBJ1-1,NA,CASKQGFEAFF,TGTGCCAGCAAACAGGGGTTTGAAGCTTTCTTT
NA,TRBV2,TRBJ2-3,NA,CASSHTWFTDTQYF,TGTGCCAGCAGCCACACGTGGTTCACAGATACGCAGTATTTT
NA,TRBV7-2,TRBJ1-2,once,CASSLRDTGRRGYTF,TGTGCCAGCAGCTTAAGGGACACAGGACGGCGCGGCTACACCTTC
NA,TRBV28,TRBJ1-3,NA,CASSSQGYGNTIYF,TGTGCCAGCAGTTCACAGGGTTATGGAAACACCATATATTTT
NA,TRBV5-1,TRBJ2-5,NA,CASMVGLPARETQYF,TGCGCCAGCATGGTCGGACTACCCGCCAGGGAGACCCAGTACTTC
NA,TRBV2,TRBJ2-3,NA,CASQALTRTDTQYF,TGTGCCAGCCAAGCTCTAACTAGGACAGATACGCAGTATTTT
NA,TRBV5-4,TRBJ2-7,NA,CASSPLQMTGGEQYF,TGTGCCAGCAGCCCACTTCAAATGACAGGAGGCGAGCAGTACTTC
NA,TRBV6-5,TRBJ1-5,NA,CASSYSSGQPQHF,TGTGCCAGCAGTTACTCTTCGGGTCAGCCCCAGCATTTT